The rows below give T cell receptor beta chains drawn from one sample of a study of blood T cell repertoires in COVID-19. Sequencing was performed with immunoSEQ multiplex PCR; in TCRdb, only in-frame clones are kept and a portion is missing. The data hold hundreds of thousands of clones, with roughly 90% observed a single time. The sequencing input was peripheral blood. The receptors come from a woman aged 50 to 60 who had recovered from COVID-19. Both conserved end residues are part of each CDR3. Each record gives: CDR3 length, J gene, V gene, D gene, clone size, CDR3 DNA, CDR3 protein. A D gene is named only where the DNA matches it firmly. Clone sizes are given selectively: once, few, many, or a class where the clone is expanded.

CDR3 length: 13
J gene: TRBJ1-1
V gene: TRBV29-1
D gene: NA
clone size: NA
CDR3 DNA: TGCAGCGTTGGAGGAGGACCGAACACTGAAGCTTTCTTT
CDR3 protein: CSVGGGPNTEAFF

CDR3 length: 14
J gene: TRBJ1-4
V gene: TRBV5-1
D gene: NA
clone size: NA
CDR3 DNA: TGCGCCAGCAGCTTCGGCGGTGAGGGCGAAAAACTGTTTTTT
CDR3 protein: CASSFGGEGEKLFF

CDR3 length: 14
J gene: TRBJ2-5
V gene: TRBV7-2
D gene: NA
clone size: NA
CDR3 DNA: TGTGCCAGCAGCACAGGCCCTATACAAGAGACCCAGTACTTC
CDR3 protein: CASSTGPIQETQYF

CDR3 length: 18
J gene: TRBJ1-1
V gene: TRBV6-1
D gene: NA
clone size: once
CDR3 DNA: TGTGCCAGCAGTGGTGCGGCCTGGTCAGGGCGTCAGGCCACTGAAGCTTTCTTT
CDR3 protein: CASSGAAWSGRQATEAFF

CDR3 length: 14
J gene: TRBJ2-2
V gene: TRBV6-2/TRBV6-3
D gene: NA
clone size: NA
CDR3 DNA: TGTGCCAGCAGTTGGACTACCTACACCGGGGAGCTGTTTTTT
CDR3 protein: CASSWTTYTGELFF

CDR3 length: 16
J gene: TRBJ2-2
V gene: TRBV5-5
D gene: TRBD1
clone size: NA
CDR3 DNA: TGTGCCAGCAGCTGGATACAGGGGGCAAACACCGGGGAGCTGTTTTTT
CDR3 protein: CASSWIQGANTGELFF

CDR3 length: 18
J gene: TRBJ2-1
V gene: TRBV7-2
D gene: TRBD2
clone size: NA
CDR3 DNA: TGTGCCAGCAGCTTAGACGCCTTAGCGGGAATAATGGTAGATGAGCAGTTCTTC
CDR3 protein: CASSLDALAGIMVDEQFF

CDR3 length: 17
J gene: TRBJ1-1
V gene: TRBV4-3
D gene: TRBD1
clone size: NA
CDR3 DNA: TGCGCCAGCAGCGAAGTAGCCCTGGGACAGAAGAACACTGAAGCTTTCTTT
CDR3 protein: CASSEVALGQKNTEAFF

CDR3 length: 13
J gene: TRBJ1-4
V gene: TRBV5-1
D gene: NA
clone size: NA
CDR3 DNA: TGCGCCAGCAGCTCGGCGGCGGGTGAAAAACTGTTTTTT
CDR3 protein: CASSSAAGEKLFF

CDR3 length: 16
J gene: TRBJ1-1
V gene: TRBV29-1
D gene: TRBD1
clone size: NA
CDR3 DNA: TGCAGCGTGACACCTCCCGGGACAGGGGGGAACACTGAAGCTTTCTTT
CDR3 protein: CSVTPPGTGGNTEAFF

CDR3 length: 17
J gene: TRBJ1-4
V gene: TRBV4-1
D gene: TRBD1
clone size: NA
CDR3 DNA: TGCGCCAGCAGCCAAATTGGGACAGCGCTACAGCACGAAAAACTGTTTTTT
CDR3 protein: CASSQIGTALQHEKLFF

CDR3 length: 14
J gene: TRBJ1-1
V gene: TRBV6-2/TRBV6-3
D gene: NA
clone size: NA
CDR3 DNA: TGTGCCAGCAGTTATCTCGGGGGTAGGACTGAAGCTTTCTTT
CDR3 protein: CASSYLGGRTEAFF

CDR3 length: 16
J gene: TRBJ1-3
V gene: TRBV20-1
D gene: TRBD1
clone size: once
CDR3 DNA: TGCAGTGCTAGTCCGACGACAGGGGGCTTTGGAAACACCATATATTTT
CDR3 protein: CSASPTTGGFGNTIYF

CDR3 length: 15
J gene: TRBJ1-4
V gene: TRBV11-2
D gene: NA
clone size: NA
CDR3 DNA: TGTGCCAGCAGCCTGGGTGACGGGAGAGGAGAAAAACTGTTTTTT
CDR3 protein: CASSLGDGRGEKLFF

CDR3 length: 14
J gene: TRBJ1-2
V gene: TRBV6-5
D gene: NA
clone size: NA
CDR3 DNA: TGTGCCAGCAGGGATCGCGGGGGTTTCTATGGCTACACCTTC
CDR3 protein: CASRDRGGFYGYTF

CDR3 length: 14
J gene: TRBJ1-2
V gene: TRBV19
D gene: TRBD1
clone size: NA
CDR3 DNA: TGTGCCAGTAGTATGGGACAGATCAACTATGGCTACACCTTC
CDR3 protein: CASSMGQINYGYTF

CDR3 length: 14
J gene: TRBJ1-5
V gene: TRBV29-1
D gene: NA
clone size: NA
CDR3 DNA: TGCAGCGTTAAGGGTGGGGCAGCCCTGGGGCCCCAGCATTTT
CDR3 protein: CSVKGGAALGPQHF